This TCR beta chain was captured by sequencing in a study of cytomegalovirus exposure and HLA in healthy donors. Study-wide findings and caveats: Association of 15,000 to 20,000 TCR beta sequences with HLA alleles was found at 0.05 false discovery rate in a later analysis.

Turning to this clone: Its specificity is not known.

With 60 Vbeta and 13 Jbeta primers, the PCR was carried out. Profiled with immunoSEQ multiplex PCR; TCRdb holds only in-frame clones, not every one. The sample records around 50,000 clones, 72% being singletons. This clonotype was sampled from a man aged 30 to 39 in good health and CMV-seronegative. Sequencing used PBMCs.

Written as DNA, the CDR3 is TGTGCCAGCAAAAGGACAGGGGTCTACGAGCAGTACTTC. This sequence encodes CASKRTGVYEQYF. The V and J genes are TRBV6-1 and TRBJ2-7; 9 nucleotides agree with TRBD1. Germline V gives CDR1 MNHNS, CDR2 SASEGT. The CDR3 extends over 13 amino acids. Trimming removed 7 bases from V and 3 bases from J; junction bases left unmatched: 4.